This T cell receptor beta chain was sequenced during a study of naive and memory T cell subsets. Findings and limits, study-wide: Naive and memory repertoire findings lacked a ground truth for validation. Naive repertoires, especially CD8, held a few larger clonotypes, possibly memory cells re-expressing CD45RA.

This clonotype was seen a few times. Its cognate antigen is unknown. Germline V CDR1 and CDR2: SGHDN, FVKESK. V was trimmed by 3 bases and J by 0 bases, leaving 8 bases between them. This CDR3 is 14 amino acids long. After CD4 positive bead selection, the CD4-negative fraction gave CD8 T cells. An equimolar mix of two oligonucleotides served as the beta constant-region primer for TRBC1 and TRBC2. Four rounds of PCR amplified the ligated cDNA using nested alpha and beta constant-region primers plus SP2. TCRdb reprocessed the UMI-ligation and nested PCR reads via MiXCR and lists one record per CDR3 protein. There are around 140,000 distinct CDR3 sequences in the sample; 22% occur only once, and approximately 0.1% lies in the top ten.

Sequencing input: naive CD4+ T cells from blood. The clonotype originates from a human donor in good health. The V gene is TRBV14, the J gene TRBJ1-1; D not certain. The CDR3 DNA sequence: TGTGCCAGCAGCCACACGCGGCTGAACACTGAAGCTTTCTTT. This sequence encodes CASSHTRLNTEAFF.